This TCR beta chain came from a study of blood T cell repertoires in COVID-19 (TCRdb year 2020). A note on the overall study: Samples from collaborators originated in the United States, Italy and Spain and spanned both the acute and convalescent phases of COVID-19. The material from the prospective study consisted of cDNA or gDNA derived from T cells, B-cell-depleted T cells, or PBMCs. Deeply sampled blood TCRbeta repertoires from subjects exposed to, actively infected with, or recovered from COVID-19 were included in the dataset. A freely available public database, intended as a resource for researchers studying the immune response to SARS-CoV-2, is where the repertoires were released. The samples were drawn from two sources: the first 160 participants of the ongoing ImmuneRACE study, and 950 to 1,500 subjects contributed by 6 global collaborators. Sample metadata almost always included a de-identified subject ID, COVID-19 status, age in years and sex. Where available, HLA class I and class II types were obtained from metadata supplied by the sample provider rather than from assay-based typing.

Whole blood was collected in K2EDTA tubes by collaborating institutions according to the institutions' own protocols. For TCRbeta analysis, collaborators shipped samples as frozen whole blood, isolated PBMCs, or DNA extracted from either of those sample types. The investigation overall reported the following: The amount of clinical and demographic metadata varied by source and participant and was provided uncurated.

With respect to this clone: Its specific antigen is unknown. No qualities accompany the bases; no much larger clone lies one base away.

TCRbeta CDR3 regions were amplified from genomic DNA using the immunoSEQ Assay, a bias-controlled multiplex PCR. Turning to the authors' computational methods: Within the assay, amplification of reference gene primers was used to estimate how many nucleated cells each sample contained. To quantify the absolute abundance of each unique TCRbeta CDR3 rearrangement, sequence reads were collapsed and filtered. For each sample, productive Simpson clonality was calculated as the square root of Simpson's diversity index across productive rearrangements. The table was pulled from immuneACCESS by TCRdb, which kept in-frame rearrangements only. Such tables lose some clones; where checked, under half of the loss comes from unresolved V genes, and the rest has no known cause. For V, J and clone size, that table is used; D and trimming come from the DNA. The table for this sample lists some 460,000 clones; around 88% of them were counted only once. Roughly 4.3% of the sample lies in the top ten.

Sequenced material: peripheral blood. This TCR derives from a woman aged 30 to 39 with acute or convalescent COVID-19.

The nucleotides are TGCAGCGTTGATTTCAGGGGGGACGGGGAGCTGTTTTTT. This sequence encodes CSVDFRGDGELFF. The rearrangement combines TRBV29-1 with TRBJ2-2; perhaps TRBD1 is the D gene, with 7 bases matching. Relative to germline, V is 3 bases shorter and J is 7 bases shorter, with 12 bases between their ends. CDR1 SQVTM and CDR2 ANQGSEA are derived from the germline V gene. Inclusive of the bounding cysteine and phenylalanine, the CDR3 is 13 residues long. Of all the DNA, just the CDR3 is kept, 39 bases in frame from base 1.